Reported below is one TCR beta chain. The antigen is not known. The record originates from a study of cytomegalovirus exposure and HLA in healthy donors. As for the study in general: Earlier work reported 90 million to 120 million unique TCR beta sequences from some 180 million T cells. Findings of the study overall: An analysis was carried out at a later point. It showed that HLA-associated TCR beta chains were more clonally expanded than equally common non-associated chains. Altogether, 160 or so TCR beta chains were recorded as cytomegalovirus-associated. In a later analysis, TCR beta V- and J-gene trimming showed a link to a missense DCLRE1C variant.

Primers for the PCR totalled 60 Vbeta and 13 Jbeta. Repertoires were generated with immunoSEQ multiplex PCR, while TCRdb's copy carries only in-frame clones and drops some. Of 93,000 or so clones in the sample, roughly 80% are singletons; the top ten hold approximately 3.8%. V was clipped by 5 bases and J by 7 bases; unmatched bases: 10. The germline gives CDR1 SGHVS, CDR2 FNYEAQ. CDR3 length: 15 amino acids. The TCR was taken from a man in his fifties in good health and CMV-seropositive. Specimen: PBMCs. The chain combines TRBV7-6 with TRBJ2-2; 7 bases line up with TRBD1. The CDR3 nucleotides read TGTGCCAGCAGCCAAGACAGGGCGAGGAACGGGGAGCTGTTTTTT. It translates to CASSQDRARNGELFF.